This entry concerns a single TCR beta chain. Its specificity is unknown. Libraries of TCR beta were made from about 1.8 micrograms of genomic DNA that came from cryopreserved PBMCs. J lost 6 bases, V lost 5 bases, and 18 bases had no gene match. This CDR3 is built from 17 residues. This specimen comes from a study of cytotoxic CD8 clonotypes in ibrutinib-treated CLL. Researchers set a sequencing depth target of 1 in 200,000 to 1 in 1 million T cells. Method: immunoSEQ multiplex PCR; TCRdb's copy keeps in-frame clones and lacks some. The sample consists of a few hundred thousand clones, about 80% of them appearing once. Study results and caveats: The public clonotypes identified were infrequent and showed contraction or stability on treatment. Clonality grew at ibrutinib response; at progression, it decreased back toward baseline.

The sequence derives from a human donor with chronic lymphocytic leukemia. Material: PBMCs, obtained before ibrutinib treatment. This chain uses TRBV6-7 with TRBJ2-7, with TRBD1 matching 8 bases. TRBV6-7 counts as an open reading frame of uncertain function. CDR3 bases: TGTGCCAGCAGTCCCTTCCCGGGACAGGCGGGGAGCTGCGAGCAGTACTTC. This sequence encodes CASSPFPGQAGSCEQYF.